Listed below are T cell receptor beta chains from one sample, sequenced in a study of T cells in Graves' hyperthyroidism and ophthalmopathy. TCRdb re-called the multiplex PCR reads through MiXCR, storing one row per CDR3 protein. The table includes around 520,000 distinct CDR3 sequences, around an eighth detected once. The sample consisted of blood. These receptors came from a woman under 30 with Graves' hyperthyroidism. The CDR3 runs from the conserved cysteine through the conserved F or W. The D gene is left open where the match is weak. Clone sizes are given selectively: once, few, many, or a class where the clone is expanded.

TRBJ2-1 TRBV20-1 many TRBD2 TGCAGTGCTGGAGGGACTAGCGTCTACAATGAGCAGTTCTTC CSAGGTSVYNEQFF
TRBJ2-1 TRBV6-2/TRBV6-3 many TRBD2 TGTGCCAGCAGGAGACTAGCGGGGGGGCGAAATGAGCAGTTCTTC CASRRLAGGRNEQFF
TRBJ1-1 TRBV24-1 many - TGTGCCACCAGTGATGTGGACCCCAACACTGAAGCTTTCTTT CATSDVDPNTEAFF
TRBJ1-5 TRBV27 few - TGTGCCAGCAGTTTAGGGGGGACCTATAGCAATCAGCCCCAGCATTTT CASSLGGTYSNQPQHF
TRBJ1-2 TRBV19 few TRBD1 TGTGCCAGTAGATCACAGGGGAACTATGGCTACACCTTC CASRSQGNYGYTF
TRBJ2-1 TRBV19 many - TGTGCCAGTACACTAGGGACTGAGCAGTTCTTC CASTLGTEQFF
TRBJ1-4 TRBV12-3/TRBV12-4 many - TGTGCCAGCAGTGGAGGATGGGTCGGTGAAAAACTGTTTTTT CASSGGWVGEKLFF
TRBJ2-5 TRBV12-3/TRBV12-4 many - TGTGCCAGCAGTCCGGACAGCGCAGGGACCCAGTACTTC CASSPDSAGTQYF
TRBJ1-1 TRBV27 many TRBD1 TGTGCCAGCAGTTCGACAGGGTCCACTGAAGCTTTCTTT CASSSTGSTEAFF
TRBJ2-3 TRBV20-1 - TRBD2 TGCAGTGCTAGAGCCGGGACTAGCGGTAATACGCAGTATTTT CSARAGTSGNTQYF
TRBJ1-4 TRBV2 - - TGTGCCAGCAGTGCCCGGGAATTAAATGAAAAACTGCTTTTT CASSARELNEKLLF
TRBJ1-1 TRBV13 few - TGTGCCAGCATCCCGGGAGGGATGAACACTGAAGCTTTCTTT CASIPGGMNTEAFF
TRBJ2-1 TRBV19 few - TGTGCCAGTAGTCTGAAGGCTAGCAGCAATGAGCAGTTCTTC CASSLKASSNEQFF
TRBJ2-3 TRBV5-1 - TRBD2 TGCGCCAGCAGCATCGGACTAGCGGGAGGGACAGATACGCAGTATTTT CASSIGLAGGTDTQYF
TRBJ2-7 TRBV25-1 few - TGTGCCAGCAGTACGCAGGGCTCATCCTACGAGCAGTACTTC CASSTQGSSYEQYF
TRBJ1-5 TRBV9 - - TGTGCCAGCAGCGTAGAAGGGATGGCGGAGCCCCAGCATTTT CASSVEGMAEPQHF
TRBJ2-3 TRBV7-9 many - TGTGCCAGCAGCTTAGGAACCAAGACAGATACGCAGTATTTT CASSLGTKTDTQYF
TRBJ2-7 TRBV20-1 few TRBD2 TGCAGTGCTTCTCTAGCGGGAGCCTACGAGCAGTACTTC CSASLAGAYEQYF
TRBJ2-3 TRBV7-9 - - TGTGCCAGCAGCTTAGGGACGGGACTCTGCACAGATACGCAGTATTTT CASSLGTGLCTDTQYF
TRBJ1-5 TRBV30 many - TGTGCCTGGAGTGGAGACAGGAATCAGCCCCAGCATTTT CAWSGDRNQPQHF
TRBJ2-3 TRBV20-1 many TRBD2 TGCAGTGCTAGACTAGCGGAAAGCACAGATACGCAGTATTTT CSARLAESTDTQYF
TRBJ2-1 TRBV18 many - TGTGCCAGCTCACTTACAAGTAATGAGCAGTTCTTC CASSLTSNEQFF
TRBJ1-2 TRBV29-1 few - TGCAGCGTCTTCGGGTCCTATGGCTACACCTTC CSVFGSYGYTF
TRBJ2-1 TRBV3-1 many TRBD2 TGTGCCAGCACCCCCTCAGCGGGGAGGGTCGGGGAGCAGTTCTTC CASTPSAGRVGEQFF
TRBJ2-3 TRBV6-1 many TRBD2 TGTGCCACCATTCCGGGACTAGCGGGAGGGTTTGGCACAGATACGCAGTATTTT CATIPGLAGGFGTDTQYF
TRBJ1-5 TRBV28 many - TGTGCCAGCAGTTTCCGGGGCAGGGGAAGTCAATACAATCAGCCCCAGCATTTT CASSFRGRGSQYNQPQHF
TRBJ2-1 TRBV4-1 - - TGCGCCAGCAGCCAAGATTCGCGGCAGGGCTACAATGAGCAGTTCTTC CASSQDSRQGYNEQFF
TRBJ2-1 TRBV2 many - TGTGCCAGCAGTGAGTCTACGAGCTTTAGAGGCGAGCAGTTCTTC CASSESTSFRGEQFF
TRBJ2-5 TRBV20-1 many - TGCAGTGCTGGAGGTAACCCCACGGGGCAAGAGACCCAGTACTTC CSAGGNPTGQETQYF
TRBJ1-5 TRBV12-3/TRBV12-4 many - TGTGCCAGCAGTAAGACAGGAAACAATCAGCCCCAGCATTTT CASSKTGNNQPQHF
TRBJ2-1 TRBV20-1 many - TGCAGTGCTAGACCTCACGGTTTCAGCTCCTACAATGAGCAGTTCTTC CSARPHGFSSYNEQFF
TRBJ2-1 TRBV7-3 - - TGTGCCAGCAGCCGCGGGACAGTGAACGTCAATGAGCAGTTCTTC CASSRGTVNVNEQFF
TRBJ2-2 TRBV4-1 few - TGCGCCAGCAGCCAAGCCCCACCTAGCGTTACATGGACCGGGGAGCTGTTTTTT CASSQAPPSVTWTGELFF
TRBJ2-3 TRBV9 few - TGTGCCAGCAGCGTAGGCGTCAGTGGGGATACGCAGTATTTT CASSVGVSGDTQYF
TRBJ2-1 TRBV5-5 many - TGTGCCAGCAGCTTGGAAGGGTGGGACTCCTACAATGAGCAGTTCTTC CASSLEGWDSYNEQFF
TRBJ2-3 TRBV3-1 many - TGTGCCAGCAGGAGAGCGGAAGGAGCAGATACGCAGTATTTT CASRRAEGADTQYF
TRBJ1-1 TRBV6-1 few - TGTGCCAGCAGGTGGGTCCTGAACACTGAAGCTTTCTTT CASRWVLNTEAFF
TRBJ1-5 TRBV7-9 many - TGTGCCAGCGAACCGGGATCTGGCAATCAGCCCCAGCATTTT CASEPGSGNQPQHF
TRBJ2-7 TRBV18 few TRBD1 TGTGCCAGCTCACTCTACGGACCGGACAGGGGCTACGAGCAGTACTTC CASSLYGPDRGYEQYF
TRBJ2-3 TRBV24-1 - - TGTGCCACCAGTCAAGAGGGGATCACAGATACGCAGTATTTT CATSQEGITDTQYF
TRBJ1-2 TRBV6-1 many - TGTGCCAGCAGTCATACGCGGGACTTCTTGAACTATGGCTACACCTTC CASSHTRDFLNYGYTF
TRBJ1-1 TRBV5-6 many - TGTGCCAGCAGCCCCCGGTTCAGCGGCACTGAAGCTTTCTTT CASSPRFSGTEAFF
TRBJ2-2 TRBV11-1 - - TGTGCCAGCAGCTTTCCGTCCACCGGGGAGCTGTTTTTT CASSFPSTGELFF
TRBJ2-7 TRBV28 - TRBD2 TGTGCCAGCAGCCAATCGGGAGCGGGAGAAGAAGGAGAGCAGTACTTC CASSQSGAGEEGEQYF
TRBJ1-1 TRBV13 many TRBD1 TGTGCCAGCAGCTCTTACCGGGACAGACCTGGAGGGGCTTTCTTT CASSSYRDRPGGAFF
TRBJ1-2 TRBV13 - - TGTGCCAGCAATCACCACGACCAAGTGGGCTATGGCTACACCTTC CASNHHDQVGYGYTF
TRBJ1-6 TRBV4-1 - - TGCGCCAGCAGCCAAGACAGGGTGGTACGGTCACCCCTCCACTTT CASSQDRVVRSPLHF
TRBJ2-2 TRBV28 - TRBD1 TGCGCCAGCAGGGCCGGGACAGCCACCGGGGAGCTGTTTTTT CASRAGTATGELFF
TRBJ1-1 TRBV10-3 many - TGTGCCATCAGTGAGACGGAAGCGAACACTGAAGCTTTCTTT CAISETEANTEAFF
TRBJ1-1 TRBV9 few TRBD1 TGTGCCAGCAGCGTAGGAGGACAGGGGGTGAACACTGAAGCTTTCTTT CASSVGGQGVNTEAFF
TRBJ2-6 TRBV7-3 few - TGTGCCAGCAGCTCCACTGGGGCCAACGTCCTGACTTTC CASSSTGANVLTF
TRBJ2-5 TRBV29-1 many TRBD2 TGCAGCCTGGGGGGGGGAGAGACCCAGTACTTC CSLGGGETQYF
TRBJ2-5 TRBV2 - TRBD1 TGTGCCAGCAGCCTGTCCCGGGACAGAGAATACCAAGAGACCCAGTACTTC CASSLSRDREYQETQYF
TRBJ1-3 TRBV3-1 many - TGTGCCAGCAGCCCCCCGGCAGGGAGAAGGAACACCATATATTTT CASSPPAGRRNTIYF